This T cell receptor (beta chain) was recovered during a study of CD8 T cells in ankylosing spondylitis. Quantitative 5'-RACE with molecular barcodes was used to make the TCR beta libraries. TCRdb passed the 5' RACE reads through MiXCR, listing each CDR3 protein once. The sample holds roughly 35,000 distinct CDR3 sequences, 16% seen once. A remark on this clonotype: The antigen is unknown.

Study-wide points: There was a TCR beta motif, made of fewer than 10 highly homologous variants, that appeared characteristic of ankylosing spondylitis blood. Previously reported in reactive arthritis synovial fluid and blood were some of the motif variants. Disease-linked clones bore a CD8+ phenotype, appearing relatively rarely in peripheral blood.

The sample was blood. This receptor was identified in a male donor with ankylosing spondylitis or in good health (not recorded which).

CDR3 loop: CASSFREGYNEQFF. CDR3 coding DNA: TGTGCCAGCAGTTTCCGGGAGGGGTACAATGAGCAGTTCTTC. The J gene is TRBJ2-1, the V gene TRBV12-3 or TRBV12-4; 8 positions agree with TRBD2. Trimming at V came to 3 bases and at J to 4 bases, leaving 2 bases not matched to a gene. The CDR3 is 14 residues long.